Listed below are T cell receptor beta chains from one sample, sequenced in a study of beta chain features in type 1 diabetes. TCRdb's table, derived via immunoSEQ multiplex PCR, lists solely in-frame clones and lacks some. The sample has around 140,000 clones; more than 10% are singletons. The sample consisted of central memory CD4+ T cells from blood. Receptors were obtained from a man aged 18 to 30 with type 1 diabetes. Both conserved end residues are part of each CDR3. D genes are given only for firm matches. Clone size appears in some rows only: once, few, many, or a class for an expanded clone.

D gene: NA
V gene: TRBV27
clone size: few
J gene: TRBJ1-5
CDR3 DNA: TGTGCCAGCAGTCGACAGGGCAATCAGCCCCAGCATTTT
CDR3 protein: CASSRQGNQPQHF

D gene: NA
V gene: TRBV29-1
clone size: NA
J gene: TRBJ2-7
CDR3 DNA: TGCAGCGTTAACCGGGGAGCCTACGAGCAGTACTTC
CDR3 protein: CSVNRGAYEQYF

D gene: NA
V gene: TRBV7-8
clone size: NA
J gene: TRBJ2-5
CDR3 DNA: TGTGCCAGCAGCCCCGCCAGGGAGACCCAGTACTTC
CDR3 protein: CASSPARETQYF

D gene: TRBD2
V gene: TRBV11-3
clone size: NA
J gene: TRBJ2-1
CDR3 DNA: TGTGCCAGCAGCCAACTAGCGGGGGGGCACAATGAGCAGTTCTTC
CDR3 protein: CASSQLAGGHNEQFF

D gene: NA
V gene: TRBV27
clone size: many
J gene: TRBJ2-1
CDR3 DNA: TGTGCCAGCAGCATGCGGCCCGACTCCTACAATGAGCAGTTCTTC
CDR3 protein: CASSMRPDSYNEQFF

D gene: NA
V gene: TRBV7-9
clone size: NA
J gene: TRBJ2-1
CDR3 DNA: TGTGCCAGCAGCGCGGCAGCCCCTAAGAATGAGCAGTTCTTC
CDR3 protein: CASSAAAPKNEQFF

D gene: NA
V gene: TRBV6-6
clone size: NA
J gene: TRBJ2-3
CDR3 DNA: TGTGCCAGCAGTCAAACCCGACAGGGAGGTACGCAGTATTTT
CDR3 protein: CASSQTRQGGTQYF

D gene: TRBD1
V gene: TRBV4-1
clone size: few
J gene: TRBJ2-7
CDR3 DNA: TGCGCCAGCAGTCGTGACAGGGGGGCCGCCGAGCAGTACTTC
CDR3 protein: CASSRDRGAAEQYF

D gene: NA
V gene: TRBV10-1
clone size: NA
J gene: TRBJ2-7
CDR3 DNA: TGCGCCAGCAGTGAGTCTTACGGCTCCGCCGAGCAGTACTTC
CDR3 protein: CASSESYGSAEQYF

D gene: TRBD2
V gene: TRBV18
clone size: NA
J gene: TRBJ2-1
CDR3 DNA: TGTGCCAGCGCGCTAGCGGGGGTCAACAATGAGCAGTTCTTC
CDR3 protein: CASALAGVNNEQFF

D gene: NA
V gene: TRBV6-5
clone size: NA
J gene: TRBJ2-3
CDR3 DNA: TGTGCCAGCAGTTACGGCGGGACCGACACAGATACGCAGTATTTT
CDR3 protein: CASSYGGTDTDTQYF

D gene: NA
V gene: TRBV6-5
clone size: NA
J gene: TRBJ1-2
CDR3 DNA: TGTGCCAGCAGTTACTCGGAGGGACGGAGAATTTATGGCTACACCTTC
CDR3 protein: CASSYSEGRRIYGYTF

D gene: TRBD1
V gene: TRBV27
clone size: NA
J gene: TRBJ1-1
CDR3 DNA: TGTGCCAGCAGGGCCGGGACAGTGAACACTGAAGCTTTCTTT
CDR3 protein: CASRAGTVNTEAFF

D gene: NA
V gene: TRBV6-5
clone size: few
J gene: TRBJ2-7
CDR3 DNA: TGTGCCAGCAGTCTTTTGGCCGGGGCGAATGAGCAGTACTTC
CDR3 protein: CASSLLAGANEQYF

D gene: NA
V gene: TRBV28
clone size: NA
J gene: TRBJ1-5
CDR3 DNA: TGTGCCAGCAGTTTAGGCGGGGGCTGGAATCAGCCCCAGCATTTT
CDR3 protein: CASSLGGGWNQPQHF

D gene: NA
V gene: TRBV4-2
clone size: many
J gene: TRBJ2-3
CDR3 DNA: TGTGCCAGCAGCCAAGACCCGGGGGACTCGACGCAGTATTTT
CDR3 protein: CASSQDPGDSTQYF

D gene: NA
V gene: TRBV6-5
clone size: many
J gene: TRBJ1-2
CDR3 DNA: TGTGCCAGCAGTGAAGCTGGGGACGGTGGCTACACCTTC
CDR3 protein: CASSEAGDGGYTF

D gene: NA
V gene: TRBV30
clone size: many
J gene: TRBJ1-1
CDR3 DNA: TGTGCCTGGAGTGTTCAGGGCACTGAAGCTTTCTTT
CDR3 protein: CAWSVQGTEAFF

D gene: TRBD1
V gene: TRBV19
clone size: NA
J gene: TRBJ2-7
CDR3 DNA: TGTGCCAGTAGTATACACCCGAACCCTGGACAGGGACGCGAGCAGTACTTC
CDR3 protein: CASSIHPNPGQGREQYF

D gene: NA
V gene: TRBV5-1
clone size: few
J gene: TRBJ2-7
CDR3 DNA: TGCGCCAGCAGCTCTGGCGGGACAGCGGACTACGAGCAGTACTTC
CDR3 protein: CASSSGGTADYEQYF

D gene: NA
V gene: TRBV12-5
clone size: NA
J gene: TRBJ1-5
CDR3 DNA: TGTGCTAGTGGCTCTCAGGGAGTTCAGCCCCAGCATTTT
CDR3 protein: CASGSQGVQPQHF

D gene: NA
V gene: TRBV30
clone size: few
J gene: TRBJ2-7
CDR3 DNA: TGTGCCTGGAGTCCTCCGGACCGGAGGACCTACGAGCAGTACTTC
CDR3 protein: CAWSPPDRRTYEQYF

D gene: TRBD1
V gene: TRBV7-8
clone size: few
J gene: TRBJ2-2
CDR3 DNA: TGTGCCAGCAGCTCGGGACAGGTCCCCGGGGAGCTGTTTTTT
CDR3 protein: CASSSGQVPGELFF

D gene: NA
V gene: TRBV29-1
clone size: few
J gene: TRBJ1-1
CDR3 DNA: TGCAGCGTTGAAGTGGGGTTTGAAGCTTTCTTT
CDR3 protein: CSVEVGFEAFF

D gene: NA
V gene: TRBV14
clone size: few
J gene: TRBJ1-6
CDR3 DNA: TGTGCCAGCAGGGGCTCGGGGGGCCCAAATTCACCCCTCCACTTT
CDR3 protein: CASRGSGGPNSPLHF

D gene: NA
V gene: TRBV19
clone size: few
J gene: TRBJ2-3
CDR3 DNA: TGTGCCAGCAATCCAGGGACCCACGATACGCAGTATTTT
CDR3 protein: CASNPGTHDTQYF

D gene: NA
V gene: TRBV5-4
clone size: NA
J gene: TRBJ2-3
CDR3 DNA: TGTGCCAGCAGCCCGACTTGGACAGAGGGGGATACGCAGTATTTT
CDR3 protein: CASSPTWTEGDTQYF

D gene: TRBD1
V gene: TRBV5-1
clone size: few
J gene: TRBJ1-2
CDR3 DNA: TGCGCCAGTAGACCGGGACAGGGGGCCGTCGACTATGGCTACACCTTC
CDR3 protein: CASRPGQGAVDYGYTF

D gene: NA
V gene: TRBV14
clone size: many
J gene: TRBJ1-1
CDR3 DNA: TGTGCCAGCAGCCTTTACCTCTCTACGGGCACTGAAGCTTTCTTT
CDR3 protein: CASSLYLSTGTEAFF

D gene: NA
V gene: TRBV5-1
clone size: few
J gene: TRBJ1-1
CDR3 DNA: TGCGCCAGCAGCGAAGGATTTGAAGCTTTCTTT
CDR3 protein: CASSEGFEAFF

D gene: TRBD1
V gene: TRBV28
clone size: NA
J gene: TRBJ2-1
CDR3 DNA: TGTGCCAGCAGAATCCGGGACAGGGGAGGACATGAGCAGTTCTTC
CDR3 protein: CASRIRDRGGHEQFF

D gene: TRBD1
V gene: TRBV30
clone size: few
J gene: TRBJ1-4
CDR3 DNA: TGTGCCTGGGCAACAGGGGTTGGTGAAAAACTGTTTTTT
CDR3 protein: CAWATGVGEKLFF

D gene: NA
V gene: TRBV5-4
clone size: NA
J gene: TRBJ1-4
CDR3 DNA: TGTGCCAGCAGCTTGATAGAGCAGGGAAATGAAAAACTGTTTTTT
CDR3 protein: CASSLIEQGNEKLFF

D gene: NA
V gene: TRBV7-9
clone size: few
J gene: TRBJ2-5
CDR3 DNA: TGTGCCAGCAGCCCCCGCTTAGACAGCATTGAAGAGACCCAGTACTTC
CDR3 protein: CASSPRLDSIEETQYF

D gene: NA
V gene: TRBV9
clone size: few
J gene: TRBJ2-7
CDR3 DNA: TGTGCCAGCAGCGTAGGAGGGTACGACGCCTACGAGCAGTACTTC
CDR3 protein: CASSVGGYDAYEQYF

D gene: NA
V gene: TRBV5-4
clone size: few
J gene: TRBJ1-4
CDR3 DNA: TGTGCCAGCAGCTTGGATCAGGGGTCGAGTGAAAAACTGTTTTTT
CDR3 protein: CASSLDQGSSEKLFF

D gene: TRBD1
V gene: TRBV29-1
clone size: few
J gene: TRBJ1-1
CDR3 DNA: TGCAGCGTTGTCGGGACAGTAAACACTGAAGCTTTCTTT
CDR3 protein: CSVVGTVNTEAFF

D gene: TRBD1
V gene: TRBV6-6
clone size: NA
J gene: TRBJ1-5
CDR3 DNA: TGTGCCAGCAGTTACTCGGCAGGGGGTCAGCCCCAGCATTTT
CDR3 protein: CASSYSAGGQPQHF

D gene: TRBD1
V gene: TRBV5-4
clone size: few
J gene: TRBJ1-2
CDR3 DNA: TGTGCCAGCAGATCCGGGACAGAGAACTATGGCTACACCTTC
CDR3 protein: CASRSGTENYGYTF

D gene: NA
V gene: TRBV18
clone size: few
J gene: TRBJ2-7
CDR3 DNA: TGTGCCAGCTCACCCCGGCGGGGCGCGGGCGAGCAGTACTTC
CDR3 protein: CASSPRRGAGEQYF

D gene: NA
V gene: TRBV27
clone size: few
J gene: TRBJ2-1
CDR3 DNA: TGTGCCAGCAGTCGACTTTCCGGGACTCGCGCCAATGAGCAGTTCTTC
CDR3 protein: CASSRLSGTRANEQFF

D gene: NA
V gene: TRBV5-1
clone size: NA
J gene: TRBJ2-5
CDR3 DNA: TGCGCCAGCAGCTTAGCGACTAGAGACCAAGAGACCCAGTACTTC
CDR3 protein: CASSLATRDQETQYF

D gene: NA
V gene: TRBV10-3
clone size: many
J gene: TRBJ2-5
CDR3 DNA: TGTGCCATCAGTGATAGTAGAGAGGAGACCCAGTACTTC
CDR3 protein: CAISDSREETQYF

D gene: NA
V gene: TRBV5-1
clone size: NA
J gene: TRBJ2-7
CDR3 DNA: TGCGCCAGCAGCTTTTCCGACCCAGGCTACGAGCAGTACTTC
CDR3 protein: CASSFSDPGYEQYF

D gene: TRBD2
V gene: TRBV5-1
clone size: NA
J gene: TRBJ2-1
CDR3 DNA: TGCGCCAGCAGCTCGGGACTAGCGGGGGCAAGGAATGAGCAGTTCTTC
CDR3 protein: CASSSGLAGARNEQFF

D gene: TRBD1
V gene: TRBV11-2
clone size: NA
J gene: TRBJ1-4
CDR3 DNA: TGTGCCAGCAGCTTTGGACAGGCCTCAACTAATGAAAAACTGTTTTTT
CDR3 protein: CASSFGQASTNEKLFF

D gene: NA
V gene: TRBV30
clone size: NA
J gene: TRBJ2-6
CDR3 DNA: TGTGCCTGGAGTGTGGCCTCTGGGGCCAACGTCCTGACTTTC
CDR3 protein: CAWSVASGANVLTF

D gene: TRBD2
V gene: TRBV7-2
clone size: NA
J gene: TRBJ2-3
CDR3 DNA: TGTGCCAGCAGCTTAGGACGGGGGGGCATGGATACGCAGTATTTT
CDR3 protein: CASSLGRGGMDTQYF

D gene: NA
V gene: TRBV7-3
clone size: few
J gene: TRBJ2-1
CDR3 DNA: TGTGCCAGCAGCTTACAGGCAGGGGTGGAAAATGAGCAGTTCTTC
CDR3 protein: CASSLQAGVENEQFF